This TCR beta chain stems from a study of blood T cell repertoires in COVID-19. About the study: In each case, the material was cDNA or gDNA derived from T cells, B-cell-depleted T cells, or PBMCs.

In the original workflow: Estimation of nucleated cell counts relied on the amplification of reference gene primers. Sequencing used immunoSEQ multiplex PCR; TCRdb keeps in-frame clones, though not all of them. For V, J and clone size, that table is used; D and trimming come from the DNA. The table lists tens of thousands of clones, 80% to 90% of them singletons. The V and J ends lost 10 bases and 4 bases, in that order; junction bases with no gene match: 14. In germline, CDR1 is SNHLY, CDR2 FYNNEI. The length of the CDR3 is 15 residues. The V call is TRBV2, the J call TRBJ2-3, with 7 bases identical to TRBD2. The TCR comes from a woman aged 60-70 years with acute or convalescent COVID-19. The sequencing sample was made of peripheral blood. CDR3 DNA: TGTGCCACAGCAAGGGACTCAGGGAGGGCAGATACGCAGTATTTT. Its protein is CATARDSGRADTQYF. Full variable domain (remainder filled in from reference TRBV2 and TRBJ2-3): EPEVTQTPSHQVTQMGQEVILRCVPISNHLYFYWYRQILGQKVEFLVSFYNNEISEKSEIFDDQFSVERPDGSNFTLKIRSTKLEDSAMYFCATARDSGRADTQYFGPGTRLTVL.